This T cell receptor (beta chain) was sequenced for a study of T-cell memory formation after mild COVID-19. At the level of the study: TCR clusters were mostly donor specific. Study-level results: CD4+ bias marked clones expanding day 15 to 37, unlike balanced contracting clones.

This clonotype was detected a few times. Antigen: not known. The CDR3 length is 12 residues. Trimming left V 4 bases short and J 6 bases short, with 13 bases between. From germline, CDR1 is GTSNPN and CDR2 SVGIG (reference sequence). TCRdb used MiXCR to reprocess the 5' RACE reads, holding one entry per CDR3 protein. There are 400,000 to 550,000 distinct CDR3 sequences in the sample; about 23% occur only once, and approximately 12% lies in the top ten. Sequencing used PBMCs or a T cell subset sorted from them (not recorded which). This clonotype was sampled from an adult woman who had mild COVID-19 (a few samples of this study predate the infection). Cell type and time point are not known. The chain employs TRBV30 and TRBJ2-7, with D possibly matching TRBD2 (6 bases). CDR3 DNA: TGTGCCTGGACCCGAGGAGGGGTCGAGCAGTACTTC. Its translation: CAWTRGGVEQYF.